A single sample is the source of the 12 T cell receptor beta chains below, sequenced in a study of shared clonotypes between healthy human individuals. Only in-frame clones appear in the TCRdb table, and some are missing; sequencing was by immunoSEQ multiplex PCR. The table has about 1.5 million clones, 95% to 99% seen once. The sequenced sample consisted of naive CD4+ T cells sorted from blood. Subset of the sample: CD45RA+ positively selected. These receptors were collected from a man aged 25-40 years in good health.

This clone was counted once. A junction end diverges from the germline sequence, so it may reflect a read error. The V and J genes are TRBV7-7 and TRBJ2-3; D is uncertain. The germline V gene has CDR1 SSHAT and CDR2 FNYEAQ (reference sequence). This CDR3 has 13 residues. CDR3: CASSLDAADTQYF. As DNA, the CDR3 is TGTGCTAGCAGCTTAGACGCGGCAGATACGCAGTATTTT.

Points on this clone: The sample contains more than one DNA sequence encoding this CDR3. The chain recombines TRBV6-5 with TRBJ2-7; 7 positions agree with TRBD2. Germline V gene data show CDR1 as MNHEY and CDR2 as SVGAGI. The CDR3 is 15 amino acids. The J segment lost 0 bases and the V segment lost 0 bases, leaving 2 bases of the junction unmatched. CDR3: CASSYSSGTSYEQYF. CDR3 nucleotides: TGTGCCAGCAGTTACTCGAGCGGGACCTCCTACGAGCAGTACTTC.

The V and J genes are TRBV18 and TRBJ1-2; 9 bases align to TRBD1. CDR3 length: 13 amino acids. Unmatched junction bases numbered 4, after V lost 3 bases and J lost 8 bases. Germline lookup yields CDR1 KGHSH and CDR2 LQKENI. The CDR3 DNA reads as TGTGCCAGCTCACCCCGGGACAGGGAAGGCTACACCTTC. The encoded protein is CASSPRDREGYTF.

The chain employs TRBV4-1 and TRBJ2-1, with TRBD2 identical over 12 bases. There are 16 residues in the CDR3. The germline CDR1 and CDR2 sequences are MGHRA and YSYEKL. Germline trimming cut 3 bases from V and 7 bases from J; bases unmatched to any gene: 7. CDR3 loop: CASSHGLAGRVNEQFF. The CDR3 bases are TGCGCCAGCAGCCACGGACTAGCGGGGCGAGTAAATGAGCAGTTCTTC.

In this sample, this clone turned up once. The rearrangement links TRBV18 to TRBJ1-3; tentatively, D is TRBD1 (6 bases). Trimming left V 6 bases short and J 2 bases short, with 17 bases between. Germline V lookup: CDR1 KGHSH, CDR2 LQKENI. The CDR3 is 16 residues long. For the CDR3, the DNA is TGTGCCAGCTCTCTTTCTCAGGGGTTCACTGGAAACACCATATATTTT. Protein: CASSLSQGFTGNTIYF.

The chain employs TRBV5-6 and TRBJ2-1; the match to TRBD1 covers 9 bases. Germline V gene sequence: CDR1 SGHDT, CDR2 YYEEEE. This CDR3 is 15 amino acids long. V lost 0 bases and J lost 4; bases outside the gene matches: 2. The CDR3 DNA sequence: TGTGCCAGCAGCTTGGGGACAGGGGTATACAATGAGCAGTTCTTC. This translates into CASSLGTGVYNEQFF.

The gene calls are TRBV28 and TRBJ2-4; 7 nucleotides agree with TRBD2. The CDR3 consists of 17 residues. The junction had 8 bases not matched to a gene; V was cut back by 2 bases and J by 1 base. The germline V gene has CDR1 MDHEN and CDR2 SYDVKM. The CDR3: CASSLPGLGGAKNIQYF. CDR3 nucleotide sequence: TGTGCCAGCAGTTTACCGGGCCTCGGGGGGGCCAAAAACATTCAGTACTTC.

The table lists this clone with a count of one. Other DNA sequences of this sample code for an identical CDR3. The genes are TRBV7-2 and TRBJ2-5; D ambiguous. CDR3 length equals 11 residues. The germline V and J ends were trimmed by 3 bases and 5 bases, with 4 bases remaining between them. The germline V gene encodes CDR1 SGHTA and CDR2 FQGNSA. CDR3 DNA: TGTGCCAGCAGCTTCTATGAGACCCAGTACTTC. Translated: CASSFYETQYF.

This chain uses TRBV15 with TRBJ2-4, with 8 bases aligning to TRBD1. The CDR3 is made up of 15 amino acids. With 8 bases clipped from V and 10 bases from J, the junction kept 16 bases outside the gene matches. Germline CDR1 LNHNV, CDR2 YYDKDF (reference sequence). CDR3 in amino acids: CATSPPGQAHPIQYF. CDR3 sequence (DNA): TGTGCCACCTCTCCGCCGGGACAGGCTCACCCTATTCAGTACTTC.

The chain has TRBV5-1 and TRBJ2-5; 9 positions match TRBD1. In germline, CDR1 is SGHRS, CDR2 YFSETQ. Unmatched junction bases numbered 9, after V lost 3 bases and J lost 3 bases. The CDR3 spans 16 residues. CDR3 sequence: CASSWASGTGKETQYF. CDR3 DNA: TGCGCCAGCAGCTGGGCTTCCGGGACAGGGAAAGAGACCCAGTACTTC.

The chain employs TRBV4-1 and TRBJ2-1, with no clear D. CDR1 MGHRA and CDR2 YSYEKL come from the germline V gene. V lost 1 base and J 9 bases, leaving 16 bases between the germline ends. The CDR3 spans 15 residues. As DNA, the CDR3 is TGCGCCAGCAGCCAAGTCGGACCGTTGAACAGTGAGCAGTTCTTC. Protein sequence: CASSQVGPLNSEQFF.

This CDR3 is CASSLTPATWGTEAFF. In nucleotides, the CDR3 is TGTGCCAGCAGCTTAACGCCGGCAACTTGGGGCACTGAAGCTTTCTTT. J is TRBJ1-1 and V is TRBV7-3; no firm D call. Trimming took 0 bases from V and 4 from J, leaving 15 bases between them. There are 16 residues in the CDR3. Germline values: CDR1 SGHTA, CDR2 FQGTGA.